These T cell receptor beta chains were read from a single sample in a study of shared clonotypes between healthy human individuals. Sequenced by immunoSEQ multiplex PCR; TCRdb stores in-frame clones only, minus some. The sample lists around 2,000,000 clones, about 95% occurring once. Sequenced sample: naive CD8+ T cells sorted from blood. The receptors were sampled from a man aged 18 to 30 in good health. Both conserved end residues are part of each CDR3. A D gene is named only where the DNA matches it firmly. Clone size is given for some rows only: seen once, a few or many times, or a class if the clone is expanded.

clone size	V gene	D gene	J gene	CDR3 DNA	CDR3 protein
-	TRBV4-3	-	TRBJ2-1	TGCGCCAGCAGCCAAGATACAGGACTAACAGTCAATGAGCAGTTCTTC	CASSQDTGLTVNEQFF
-	TRBV7-2	TRBD2	TRBJ2-7	TGTGCCAGCAGCTCCAGGGGACTAGCGGAAAACGAGCAGTACTTC	CASSSRGLAENEQYF
-	TRBV4-2	-	TRBJ1-2	TGTGCCAGCAGCCAAGGGACAGATCCTTATGGCTACACCTTC	CASSQGTDPYGYTF
-	TRBV5-6	-	TRBJ2-7	TGTGCCAGCAGCCGGGGAGGGGGCGACGAGCAGTACTTC	CASSRGGGDEQYF
-	TRBV15	-	TRBJ1-2	TGTGCCACCAGCAGAGATCCCGATGGCTACACCTTC	CATSRDPDGYTF
-	TRBV10-3	-	TRBJ2-7	TGTGCCATCAGTGGTACAGGGAACTACGAGCAGTACTTC	CAISGTGNYEQYF
-	TRBV9	TRBD1	TRBJ2-7	TGTGCCAGCAGCGCTCGGACAGGGGGCTTCGACGAGCAGTACTTC	CASSARTGGFDEQYF
once	TRBV14	-	TRBJ2-3	TGTGCCAGCAGCCATAGCACCAGGGGCCTCACAGATACGCAGTATTTT	CASSHSTRGLTDTQYF
-	TRBV7-9	TRBD1	TRBJ2-7	TGTGCCAGCAGCTTAGAGGGTACAGGGGGCTACGAGCAGTACTTC	CASSLEGTGGYEQYF
-	TRBV28	TRBD1	TRBJ2-7	TGTGCCAGCAGTATGGGACAGGGCTCCTACGAGCAGTACTTC	CASSMGQGSYEQYF
-	TRBV4-1	-	TRBJ2-7	TGCGCCAGCAGCTTCCGGGACGGGATTTACGAGCAGTACTTC	CASSFRDGIYEQYF